What follows are 8 T cell receptor beta chains derived from one specimen sequenced in a study of T cell clusters in autoimmune cytopenias (dated by TCRdb to between 2018 and 2020). Per sample, about 250 ng of peripheral blood genomic DNA, 30,000 to 40,000 genome equivalents, was used for TRB amplification. The sequencer listed for this sample is Illumina MiSeq. TRB rearrangements were amplified by multiplex PCR following a touch-down protocol, with the TRB-A and TRB-B primer pools mixed in one tube. Reprocessed by TCRdb, the reads give a single entry per CDR3 protein sequence, without DNA. This sample's records show around 2,000 distinct CDR3 sequences. Approximately 7.2% of the sample is held by the ten biggest clonotypes. This sample also appeared in a second study, on T cell repertoires in aging, cancer and after chemotherapy.

Sequences were obtained from peripheral blood. All receptors come from a human donor in good health.

In terms of frequency, this clonotype is medium-sized. The chain couples TRBV20-1 to TRBJ2-5; the TCRdb D gene call, TRBD2, has no DNA to confirm it. CDR3 length: 15 residues. From germline, CDR1 is DFQATT and CDR2 SNEGSKA (reference sequence). The chain's CDR3 is CSAGIAGGTQETQYF.

The gene calls are TRBV9 and TRBJ1-5; lacking DNA, the TRBD1 call made by TCRdb goes unchecked. Germline CDR1 and CDR2: SGDLS and YYNGEE. The CDR3 has 18 residues. This CDR3 reads CASSGNPGTGGSNQPQHF.

By frequency, this clonotype registers medium-sized (0.01 to 0.1%). V and J are TRBV28 and TRBJ1-4; the D call from TCRdb, TRBD1, cannot be confirmed without DNA. The CDR3 extends over 14 amino acids. CDR1 MDHEN and CDR2 SYDVKM come from the germline V gene. The CDR3 spells CASSPGNSGEKLFF.

This clonotype is called medium-sized based on its frequency. The V gene is TRBV5-4, the J gene TRBJ2-1; as DNA is missing, the TRBD2 call by TCRdb cannot be tested. Looked up from germline, CDR1 is SGHNT and CDR2 is YYREEE (reference sequence). CDR3 length equals 15 residues. The CDR3 sequence: CASSSPGLAGVEQFF. Supplemented by reference TRBV5-4 and TRBJ2-1, the full variable domain reads ETGVTQSPTHLIKTRGQQVTLRCSSQSGHNTVSWYQQALGQGPQFIFQYYREEENGRGNFPPRFSGLQFPNYSSELNVNALELDDSALYLCASSSPGLAGVEQFFGPGTRLTVL.

Its frequency marks this clonotype as medium-sized (0.01 to 0.1%). The J gene is TRBJ1-4, the V gene TRBV18; TCRdb returns TRBD1, unconfirmable since there is no DNA. The germline CDR1 and CDR2 sequences are KGHSH and LQKENI. This CDR3 is built from 15 residues. The CDR3: CASSELGAANEKLFF.

The gene calls are TRBV7-3 and TRBJ2-1; the TCRdb D gene call, TRBD1, has no DNA to confirm it. The length of the CDR3 is 15 residues. Per the germline V gene, CDR1 is SGHTA and CDR2 is FQGTGA. The CDR3 sequence: CASSLMTGSYNEQFF. Full variable domain (remainder filled in from reference TRBV7-3 and TRBJ2-1): GAGVSQTPSNKVTEKGKYVELRCDPISGHTALYWYRQSLGQGPEFLIYFQGTGAADDSGLPNDRFFAVRPEGSVSTLKIQRTERGDSAVYLCASSLMTGSYNEQFFGPGTRLTVL.

This chain links TRBV7-3 with TRBJ2-2. CDR3 length equals 16 residues. Germline assignment: CDR1 SGHTA and CDR2 FQGTGA. CDR3 protein: CASSRRSVGITGELFF.

By frequency, this clonotype is large (0.1 to 1%). This sequence joins TRBV27 and TRBJ2-2; TCRdb indicates TRBD1, and absent DNA this call remains unverified. CDR1 MNHEY and CDR2 SMNVEV come from the germline V gene (reference sequence). The length of the CDR3 is 17 residues. The CDR3 sequence is CASSLTAGQGRTGELFF.